The 27 T cell receptor beta chains below all came from one sample that was sequenced in a study of cytomegalovirus exposure and HLA in healthy donors. 13 Jbeta primers and 60 Vbeta primers were used for the PCR. The repertoire was sequenced with immunoSEQ multiplex PCR; TCRdb's copy has only in-frame clones and lacks some. The sample holds about 150,000 clones, approximately 61% seen once. Sequences were obtained from PBMCs. These receptors were collected from a woman in her thirties or forties in good health and CMV-seronegative.

On this clone: At one end, the junction sequence differs from germline, possibly due to a read error. V and J are TRBV27 and TRBJ2-7; D uncertain. CDR1 is MNHEY and CDR2 is SMNVEV in the germline V gene (reference sequence). The CDR3 extends over 13 amino acids. CDR3 sequence reads: CASRFSPSYEQYF. As DNA, the CDR3 is TGTGCCAGCCGTTTTTCCCCTTCCTACGAGCAGTACTTC.

In its sample, this clone was seen once. This chain joins TRBV5-4 and TRBJ2-7; D uncertain. V gave up 1 base and J gave up 1 base, with 12 bases separating them. This CDR3 has 15 amino acids. The germline gives CDR1 SGHNT, CDR2 YYREEE (reference sequence). CDR3 nucleotide sequence: TGTGCCAGCAGCTTGTGGGCATCCGGTTCCTACGAGCAGTACTTC. This gives the protein CASSLWASGSYEQYF.

The chain has TRBV6-5 and TRBJ1-3, with no clear D. The germline V gene has CDR1 MNHEY and CDR2 SVGAGI. This CDR3 comprises 15 residues. V was shortened by 0 bases and J by 0 bases, with 6 bases between the two germline ends. The CDR3 nucleotides read TGTGCCAGCAGTTACTCAGCGGCCTCTGGAAACACCATATATTTT. Amino acids: CASSYSAASGNTIYF.

The chain couples TRBV10-3 to TRBJ1-1, with a possible D match to TRBD1 (6 bases). V was pared by 8 bases and J by 5 bases, with 21 bases between. The CDR3 spans 15 residues. The germline V gene encodes CDR1 ENHRY and CDR2 SYGVKD. CDR3 nucleotide sequence: TGTGCCATCCAGAACCTCCGGACAGAGGGGACTGAAGCTTTCTTT. Translation gives CAIQNLRTEGTEAFF.

This clone was seen a few times. The rearrangement joins TRBV5-6 to TRBJ2-2, with D possibly matching TRBD2 (5 bases). Germline V gives CDR1 SGHDT, CDR2 YYEEEE. V gave up 4 bases and J gave up 6 bases, with 7 bases separating them. This CDR3 has 12 amino acids. CDR3 region: CASSRGPGELFF. The CDR3 nucleotides are TGTGCCAGCAGCCGAGGGCCCGGGGAGCTGTTTTTT.

This chain joins TRBV27 and TRBJ2-1, with 7 positions matching TRBD1. The germline V gene has CDR1 MNHEY and CDR2 SMNVEV (reference sequence). Losses at the gene ends were 0 bases for V and 6 bases for J; bases not matched to a gene: 5. The CDR3 has 15 residues. The CDR3 bases are TGTGCCAGCAGTTTATCGAGGACAGGTTCCAATGAGCAGTTCTTC. Translation: CASSLSRTGSNEQFF.

This clone showed up just a few times. This chain connects TRBV19 to TRBJ1-2; perhaps TRBD1 as D (6 bases). The CDR3 length is 13 residues. V was clipped by 3 bases and J by 8 bases, with 13 bases between them. Per germline, CDR1 LNHDA and CDR2 SQIVND (reference sequence). CDR3 region: CASSIREQGGYTF. The DNA for the CDR3 is TGTGCCAGTAGTATTCGGGAACAGGGCGGCTACACCTTC.

V gene TRBV5-1 combines with J gene TRBJ1-2, with 8 bases matching TRBD1. With 5 bases clipped from V and 3 bases from J, the junction kept 9 bases outside the gene matches. This CDR3 comprises 15 residues. The V gene's germline CDR1 is SGHRS and CDR2 YFSETQ. Here the CDR3 DNA reads TGCGCCAGCAGTCCTCGACAGGGGACCTACTATGGCTACACCTTC. Protein: CASSPRQGTYYGYTF.

The chain links TRBV4-1 to TRBJ2-2; no clear D. The CDR3 sequence is 16 residues long. V was trimmed by 4 bases and J by 0 bases, leaving 12 bases between them. Germline CDR1 MGHRA, CDR2 YSYEKL. This chain's CDR3 is CASSPRQATNTGELFF. CDR3 sequence (DNA): TGCGCCAGCAGCCCCAGGCAGGCCACGAACACCGGGGAGCTGTTTTTT.

The rearrangement joins TRBV6-1 to TRBJ2-2; 11 bases fit TRBD1. Looked up from germline, CDR1 is MNHNS and CDR2 is SASEGT. This CDR3 contains 15 residues. The V and J ends lost 4 bases and 6 bases, in that order; junction bases with no gene match: 4. The CDR3 bases are TGTGCCAGCAGTGGGGGGACAGGGGGTGCCGGGGAGCTGTTTTTT. Protein: CASSGGTGGAGELFF.

The CDR3 bases are TGTGCCAGAAGCCCGTGGAGACTAGCGGGGATGAACACCGGGGAGCTGTTTTTT. Translated: CARSPWRLAGMNTGELFF. The V call is TRBV5-3, the J call TRBJ2-2; 11 nucleotides align to TRBD2. TRBV5-3 is known as an ORF, though its function is uncertain. The CDR3 loop spans 18 amino acids. V gave up 4 bases and J gave up 1 base; unmatched junction bases: 9.

The table lists this clone with a few counts. This rearrangement joins TRBV6-1 to TRBJ1-1; D is unresolved. Per germline, CDR1 MNHNS and CDR2 SASEGT. V gave up 4 bases and J gave up 0 bases, with 12 bases separating them. CDR3 size: 15 residues. In DNA form, the CDR3 reads TGTGCCAGCAGTGGTTCGATACACGTGAACACTGAAGCTTTCTTT. It encodes CASSGSIHVNTEAFF.

V is TRBV5-1 and J is TRBJ1-1, with 7 bases aligning to TRBD1. The ends lost 2 bases at V and 3 bases at J; junction bases unmatched: 1. Looked up from germline, CDR1 is SGHRS and CDR2 is YFSETQ. The CDR3 extends over 13 amino acids. CDR3 in amino acids: CASSLTGDTEAFF. The CDR3 nucleotides are TGCGCCAGCAGCTTAACAGGGGACACTGAAGCTTTCTTT.

The chain employs TRBV10-3 and TRBJ1-6; D not resolved. The germline gives CDR1 ENHRY, CDR2 SYGVKD. The CDR3 covers 15 residues. The V and J ends lost 3 bases and 7 bases respectively, with 13 bases between them. CDR3 bases: TGTGCCATCAGTGATTATAGGACTGACAATTCACCCCTCCACTTT. Translation gives CAISDYRTDNSPLHF.

V is TRBV6-6 and J is TRBJ1-5; 7 bases align to TRBD1. There are 14 residues in the CDR3. Germline V gene lookup returns CDR1 MNHNY and CDR2 SVGAGI (reference sequence). The V segment lost 4 bases and the J segment 7 bases; nucleotides outside the gene matches: 7. CDR3 sequence reads: CASSFGQVRQPQHF. The CDR3, as DNA: TGTGCCAGCAGTTTCGGACAGGTCCGGCAGCCCCAGCATTTT.

The chain recombines TRBV12-5 with TRBJ2-1; 15 nucleotides agree with TRBD2. With 7 bases clipped from V and 3 bases from J, the junction kept 16 bases outside the gene matches. The CDR3 sequence is 20 residues long. Per germline, CDR1 LGHNT and CDR2 FRNRAP. CDR3 loop: CASAPPSGLAGGRNYNEQFF. CDR3 coding DNA: TGTGCTAGTGCCCCCCCGTCGGGACTAGCGGGGGGCCGAAACTACAATGAGCAGTTCTTC.

V gene TRBV4-2 combines with J gene TRBJ2-3, with TRBD2 matching 10 bases. CDR3 length equals 15 residues. The J segment lost 4 bases and the V segment lost 4 bases, leaving 5 bases of the junction unmatched. Germline V gives CDR1 LGHNA, CDR2 YNFKEQ. The CDR3 loop reads CASSRERGGSDTQYF. CDR3 bases: TGTGCCAGCAGCCGAGAGCGGGGGGGCTCAGATACGCAGTATTTT.

This clone turned up a few times. CDR3 sequence reads: CASSLTPRDRAMNTEAFF. Written as DNA, the CDR3 is TGCGCCAGCAGCTTGACCCCTCGGGACAGGGCGATGAACACTGAAGCTTTCTTT. The gene calls are TRBV5-1 and TRBJ1-1, with 9 bases matching TRBD1. V lost 1 base, J lost 0 bases, and 10 bases stayed unmatched. Germline assignment: CDR1 SGHRS and CDR2 YFSETQ. CDR3 size: 18 residues.

This clone showed up just a few times. V is TRBV18 and J is TRBJ2-3, with 7 bases aligning to TRBD2. Germline lookup yields CDR1 KGHSH and CDR2 LQKENI. With V trimmed by 3 bases and J by 0 bases, 15 bases remained unmatched. This CDR3 has 19 residues. The DNA for the CDR3 is TGTGCCAGCTCACCCACGAGATCGGGAGGCGCCGATAGCACAGATACGCAGTATTTT. It yields the protein CASSPTRSGGADSTDTQYF.

The chain joins TRBV5-1 to TRBJ2-5; 7 bases align to TRBD1. Germline-derived CDR1 and CDR2 are SGHRS and YFSETQ. This CDR3 contains 14 residues. V lost 4 bases and J lost 5; bases outside the gene matches: 8. CDR3 nucleotides: TGCGCCAGCAGCCCTAGGGGGCAGGGGGAGACCCAGTACTTC. Its protein is CASSPRGQGETQYF.

The gene calls are TRBV6-6 and TRBJ2-3; 10 bases are shared with TRBD2. There are 16 residues in the CDR3. The germline V gene encodes CDR1 MNHNY and CDR2 SVGAGI (reference sequence). The J segment lost 2 bases and the V segment lost 6 bases, leaving 8 bases of the junction unmatched. The CDR3 DNA follows: TGTGCCAGCAGCTCAATAGCGGGGGGATTCACAGATACGCAGTATTTT. Its protein is CASSSIAGGFTDTQYF.

The chain is built from TRBV6-5 and TRBJ2-5, with 7 positions matching TRBD2. Germline V gene sequence: CDR1 MNHEY, CDR2 SVGAGI. The CDR3 has 16 residues. V was clipped by 2 bases and J by 6 bases; unmatched bases: 12. CDR3 region: CASSYGRRGTLQTQYF. Written as DNA, the CDR3 is TGTGCCAGCAGTTACGGCCGGCGGGGGACGCTTCAGACCCAGTACTTC.

The chain employs TRBV9 and TRBJ1-3, with D hard to call. V lost 4 bases to trimming and J lost 2 bases, with 7 bases between them. The germline CDR1 and CDR2 sequences are SGDLS and YYNGEE. This CDR3 is built from 13 residues. Here the CDR3 DNA reads TGTGCCAGCAGCCGGGTAGCTGGAAACACCATATATTTT. Amino acids: CASSRVAGNTIYF.

V gene TRBV19 combines with J gene TRBJ1-2; 7 bases match TRBD1. Germline CDR1 is LNHDA and CDR2 is SQIVND (reference sequence). This CDR3 region has 13 residues. The junction had 4 bases not matched to a gene; V was cut back by 4 bases and J by 5 bases. The CDR3 spells CASSNPTGYGYTF. Written as DNA, the CDR3 is TGTGCCAGTAGTAACCCGACAGGGTATGGCTACACCTTC.

V gene TRBV7-2 combines with J gene TRBJ2-7, with TRBD1 matching 8 bases. Germline CDR1 SGHTA, CDR2 FQGNSA. Germline trimming cut 4 bases from V and 2 bases from J; bases unmatched to any gene: 4. The CDR3 contains 14 residues. This chain's CDR3 is CASSSGTGAYEQYF. Here the CDR3 DNA reads TGTGCCAGCAGCTCCGGGACAGGTGCCTACGAGCAGTACTTC.

This clone is medium-sized (0.01 to 0.1%) within its sample. V is TRBV6-4 and J is TRBJ2-1, with 10 bases that match TRBD2. V shed 3 bases, J shed 9 bases, and the junction held 8 bases outside the gene matches. Germline assignment: CDR1 MRHNA and CDR2 SNTAGT. The CDR3 spans 15 residues. CDR3: CASSESSGGATEQFF. CDR3 nucleotides: TGTGCCAGCAGTGAGTCAAGCGGGGGGGCCACTGAGCAGTTCTTC.

This clone came up a few times. The chain combines TRBV27 with TRBJ2-5, with D uncertain. Looked up from germline, CDR1 is MNHEY and CDR2 is SMNVEV (reference sequence). CDR3 size: 15 residues. Trimming shortened V by 2 bases and J by 2 bases, and 12 bases separated the two germline ends. The CDR3 DNA reads TGTGCCAGCAGTTTAAGTTTTGGTCAGCAAGAGACCCAGTACTTC. It codes for CASSLSFGQQETQYF.